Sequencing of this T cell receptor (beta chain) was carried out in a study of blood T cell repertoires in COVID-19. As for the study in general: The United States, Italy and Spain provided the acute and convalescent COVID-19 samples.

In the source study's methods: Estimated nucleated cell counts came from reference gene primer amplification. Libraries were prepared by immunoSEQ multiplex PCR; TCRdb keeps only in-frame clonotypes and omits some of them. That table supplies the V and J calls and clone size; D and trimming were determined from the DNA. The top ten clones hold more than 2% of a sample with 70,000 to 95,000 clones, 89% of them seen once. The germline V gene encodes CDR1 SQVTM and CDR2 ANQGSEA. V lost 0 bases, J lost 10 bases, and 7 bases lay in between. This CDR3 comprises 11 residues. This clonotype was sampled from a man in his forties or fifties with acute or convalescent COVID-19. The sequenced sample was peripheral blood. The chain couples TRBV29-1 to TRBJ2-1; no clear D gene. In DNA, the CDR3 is TGCAGCGTTGAAGATGTTCGGGAGCAGTTCTTC. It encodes CSVEDVREQFF.